This TCR beta chain was observed in a study of blood T cells in healthy people across ages. Study-wide points: In the absence of known donor CMV status, changes in expanded clonotypes were possibly confounded.

Through a sample-barcoded 5' primer and a J-beta primer mix, a second PCR was run for roughly 6 to 11 cycles. Every sample produced at least 3 million CDR3-containing paired-end reads. TCRdb independently ran MiXCR on the 5' RACE reads; one entry per CDR3 protein. The top ten clones hold 0.65% to 0.95% of a sample with around 990,000 distinct CDR3 sequences, roughly a quarter of them seen once. Trimming cost V 2 bases and J 0 bases; bases outside gene matches: 7. The CDR3 loop spans 16 amino acids. Germline lookup yields CDR1 SEHNR and CDR2 FQNEAQ (reference sequence). A note on this clonotype: The antigen remains unidentified.

These data are also associated with another study on T cells of mothers and their children. That work adds: The authors added sample barcodes and 2-4 random nucleotides using the M1S primer of the second PCR. Sequencing got over 9.5 million TCR beta CDR3 reads from each mother and a few million from each child.

The sequence was collected from a girl aged 2 to 9 in good health. The source material was blood. V and J are TRBV7-9 and TRBJ2-7, with TRBD2 identical over 7 bases. The CDR3 sequence is CASSLNMRENSYEQYF. The DNA for the CDR3 is TGTGCCAGCAGCTTAAATATGCGGGAGAACTCCTACGAGCAGTACTTC.